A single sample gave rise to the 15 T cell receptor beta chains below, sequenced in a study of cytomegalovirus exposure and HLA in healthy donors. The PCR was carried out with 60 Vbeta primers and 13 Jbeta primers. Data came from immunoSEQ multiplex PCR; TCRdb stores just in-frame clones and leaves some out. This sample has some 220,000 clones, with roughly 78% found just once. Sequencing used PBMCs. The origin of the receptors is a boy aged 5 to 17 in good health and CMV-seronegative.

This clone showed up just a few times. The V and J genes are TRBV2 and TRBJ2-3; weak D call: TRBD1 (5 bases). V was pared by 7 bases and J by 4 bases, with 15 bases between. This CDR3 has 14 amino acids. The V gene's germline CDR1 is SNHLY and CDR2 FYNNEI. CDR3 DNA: TGTGCCAGCACTACGGTCAGGGCTTCAGATACGCAGTATTTT. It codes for CASTTVRASDTQYF.

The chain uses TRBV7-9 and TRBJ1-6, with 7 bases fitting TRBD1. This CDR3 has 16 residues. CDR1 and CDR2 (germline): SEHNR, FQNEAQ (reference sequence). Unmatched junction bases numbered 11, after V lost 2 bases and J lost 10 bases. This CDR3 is CASSLYWRGLGSPLHF. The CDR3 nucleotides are TGTGCCAGCAGCTTATACTGGAGGGGGCTTGGATCACCCCTCCACTTT.

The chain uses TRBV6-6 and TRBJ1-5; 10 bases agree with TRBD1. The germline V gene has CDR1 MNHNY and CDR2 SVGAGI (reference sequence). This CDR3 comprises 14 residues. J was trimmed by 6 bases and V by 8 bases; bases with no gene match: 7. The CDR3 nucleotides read TGTGCCAGCGGAGGACAGGGGGTCTTTCAGCCCCAGCATTTT. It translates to CASGGQGVFQPQHF.

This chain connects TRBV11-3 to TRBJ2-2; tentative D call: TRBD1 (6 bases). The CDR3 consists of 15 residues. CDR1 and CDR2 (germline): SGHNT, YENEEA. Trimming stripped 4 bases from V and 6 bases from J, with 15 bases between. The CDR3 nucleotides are TGTGCCAGCAGCTCTCACAGACAGGCCGCCGGGGAGCTGTTTTTT. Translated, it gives CASSSHRQAAGELFF.

The CDR3 protein is CASSQGGQASSYEQYF. The CDR3 DNA follows: TGTGCCAGCAGCCAAGGCGGACAGGCGTCCTCCTACGAGCAGTACTTC. The chain has TRBV14 and TRBJ2-7; 7 bases agree with TRBD1. Looked up from germline, CDR1 is SGHDN and CDR2 is FVKESK. With 1 base clipped from V and 0 bases from J, the junction kept 6 bases outside the gene matches. The CDR3 has 16 residues. The variable domain in full, completed from reference TRBV14 and TRBJ2-7, reads EAGVTQFPSHSVIEKGQTVTLRCDPISGHDNLYWYRRVMGKEIKFLLHFVKESKQDESGMPNNRFLAERTGGTYSTLKVQPAELEDSGVYFCASSQGGQASSYEQYFGPGTRLTVT.

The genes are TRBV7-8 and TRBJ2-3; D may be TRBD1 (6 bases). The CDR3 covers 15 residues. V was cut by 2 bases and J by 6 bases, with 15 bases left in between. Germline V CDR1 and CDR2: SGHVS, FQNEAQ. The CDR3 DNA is TGTGCCAGCAGCTTATTAGTAGGGGGAACGGATACGCAGTATTTT. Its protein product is CASSLLVGGTDTQYF.

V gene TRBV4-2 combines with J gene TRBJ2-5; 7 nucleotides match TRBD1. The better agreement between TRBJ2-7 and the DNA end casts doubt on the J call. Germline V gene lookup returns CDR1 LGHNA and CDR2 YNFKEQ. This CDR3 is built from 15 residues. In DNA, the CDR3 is TGTGCCAGCAGCGGACACCGGGACAGCTCCTACGAGCAGTACTTC. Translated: CASSGHRDSSYEQYF.

The CDR3 DNA follows: TGTGCCAGCAGGGGGGGACGGCGTGTAAACGGGGAGCTGTTTTTT. This sequence encodes CASRGGRRVNGELFF. This chain uses TRBV2 with TRBJ2-2, with D perhaps matching TRBD2 (6 bases). V dropped 6 bases and J dropped 7 bases, with 18 bases sitting between them. The CDR3 sequence is 15 residues long. The germline V gene has CDR1 SNHLY and CDR2 FYNNEI.

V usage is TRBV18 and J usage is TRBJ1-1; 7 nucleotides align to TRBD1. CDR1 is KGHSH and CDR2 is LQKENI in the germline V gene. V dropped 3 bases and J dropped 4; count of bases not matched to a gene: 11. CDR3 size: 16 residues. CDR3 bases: TGTGCCAGCTCACCCGGTTTACAGGGGATGGCCACTGAAGCTTTCTTT. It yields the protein CASSPGLQGMATEAFF.

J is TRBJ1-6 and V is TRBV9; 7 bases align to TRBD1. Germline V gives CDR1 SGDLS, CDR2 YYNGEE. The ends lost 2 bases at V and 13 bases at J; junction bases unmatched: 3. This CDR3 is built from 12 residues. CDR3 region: CASSVTGSPLHF. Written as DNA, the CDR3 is TGTGCCAGCAGCGTGACAGGGTCGCCCCTCCACTTT.

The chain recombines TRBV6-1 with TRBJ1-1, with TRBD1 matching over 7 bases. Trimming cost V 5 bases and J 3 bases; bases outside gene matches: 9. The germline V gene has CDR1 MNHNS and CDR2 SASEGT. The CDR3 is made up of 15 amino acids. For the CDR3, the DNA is TGTGCCAGCAGTCCTCGACAGGGATCGGACACTGAAGCTTTCTTT. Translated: CASSPRQGSDTEAFF.

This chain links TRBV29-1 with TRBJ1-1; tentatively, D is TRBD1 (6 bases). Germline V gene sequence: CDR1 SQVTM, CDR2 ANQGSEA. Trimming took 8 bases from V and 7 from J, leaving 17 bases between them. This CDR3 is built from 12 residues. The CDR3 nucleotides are TGCAGCCATGGACAGAACTATGATGAAGCTTTCTTT. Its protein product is CSHGQNYDEAFF. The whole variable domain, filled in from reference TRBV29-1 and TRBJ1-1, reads SAVISQKPSRDICQRGTSLTIQCQVDSQVTMMFWYRQQPGQSLTLIATANQGSEATYESGFVIDKFPISRPNLTFSTLTVSNMSPEDSSIYLCSHGQNYDEAFFGQGTRLTVV.

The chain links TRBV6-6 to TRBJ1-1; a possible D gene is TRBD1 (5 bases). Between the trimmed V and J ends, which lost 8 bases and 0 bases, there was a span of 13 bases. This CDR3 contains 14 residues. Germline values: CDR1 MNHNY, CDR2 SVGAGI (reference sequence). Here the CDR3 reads CASGHHLMNTEAFF. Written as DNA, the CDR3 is TGTGCCAGCGGACACCATTTGATGAACACTGAAGCTTTCTTT.

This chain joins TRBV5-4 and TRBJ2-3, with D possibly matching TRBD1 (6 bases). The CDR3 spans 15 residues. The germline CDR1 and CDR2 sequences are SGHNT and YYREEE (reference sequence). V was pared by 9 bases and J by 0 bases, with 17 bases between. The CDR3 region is CATPALRGSTDTQYF. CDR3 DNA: TGTGCCACCCCCGCATTGAGGGGGAGCACAGATACGCAGTATTTT.

The CDR3 sequence is CASSPGRRDFYEQYF. The DNA of the CDR3 is TGTGCCAGCAGCCCCGGCAGACGGGATTTCTACGAGCAGTACTTC. The chain carries TRBV11-2 and TRBJ2-7; perhaps TRBD2 as D (5 bases). The CDR3 consists of 15 residues. V was shortened by 5 bases and J by 3 bases, with 17 bases between the two germline ends. Per the germline V gene, CDR1 is SGHAT and CDR2 is FQNNGV.